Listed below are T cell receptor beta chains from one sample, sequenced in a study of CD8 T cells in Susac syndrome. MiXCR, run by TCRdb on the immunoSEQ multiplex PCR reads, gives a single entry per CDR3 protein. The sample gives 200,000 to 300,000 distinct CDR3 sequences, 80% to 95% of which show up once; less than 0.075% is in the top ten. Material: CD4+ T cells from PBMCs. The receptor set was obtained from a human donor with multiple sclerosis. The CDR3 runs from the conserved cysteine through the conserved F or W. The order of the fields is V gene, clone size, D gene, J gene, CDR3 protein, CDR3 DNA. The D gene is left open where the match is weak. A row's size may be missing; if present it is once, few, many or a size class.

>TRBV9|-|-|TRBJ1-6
CASSVGDAEGPLHF
TGTGCCAGCAGCGTAGGTGACGCTGAGGGACCCCTCCACTTT
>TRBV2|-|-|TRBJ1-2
CASSEAWTGGYTF
TGTGCCAGCAGTGAAGCGTGGACGGGTGGCTACACCTTC
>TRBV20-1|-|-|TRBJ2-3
CSVSVAAEVADTQYF
TGCAGTGTCTCGGTCGCAGCGGAAGTGGCAGATACGCAGTATTTT
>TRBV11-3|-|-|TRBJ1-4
CASSFSSATNEKLFF
TGTGCCAGCAGCTTCTCGTCAGCAACTAATGAAAAACTGTTTTTT
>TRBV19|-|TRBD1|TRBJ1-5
CASSTRDRGGGEAQHF
TGTGCCAGTAGTACGAGGGACCGAGGGGGCGGGGAGGCCCAGCATTTT
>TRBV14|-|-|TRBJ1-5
CASSQEDPGGNQPQHF
TGTGCCAGCAGCCAAGAAGATCCAGGGGGCAATCAGCCCCAGCATTTT
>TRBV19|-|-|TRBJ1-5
CASSINRDRGQPQHF
TGTGCCAGTAGTATAAACAGGGATAGAGGGCAGCCCCAGCATTTT
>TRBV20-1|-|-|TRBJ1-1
CSAPVGGWGSTEAFF
TGCAGTGCCCCCGTGGGGGGTTGGGGCAGCACTGAAGCTTTCTTT
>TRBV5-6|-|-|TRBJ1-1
CASSLRVTLGDTEAFF
TGTGCCAGCAGCTTGAGAGTCACACTTGGGGACACTGAAGCTTTCTTT
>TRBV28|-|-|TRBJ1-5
CASNLPLAAQPQHF
TGTGCCAGCAACCTACCTTTGGCGGCGCAGCCCCAGCATTTT
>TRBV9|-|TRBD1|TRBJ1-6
CASSRRDRNSPLHF
TGTGCCAGCAGCCGGAGGGACAGAAATTCACCCCTCCACTTT
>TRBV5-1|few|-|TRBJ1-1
CASALQGNTEAFF
TGCGCCAGCGCCCTTCAGGGGAACACTGAAGCTTTCTTT
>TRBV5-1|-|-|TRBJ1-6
CASSLDGGAGSPLHF
TGCGCCAGCAGCTTGGATGGGGGCGCGGGTTCACCCCTCCACTTT
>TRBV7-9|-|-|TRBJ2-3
CASSPRGPGASTDTQYF
TGTGCCAGCAGCCCTAGGGGACCGGGAGCTAGCACAGATACGCAGTATTTT
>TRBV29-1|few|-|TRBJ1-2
CSVGVGATTRGYTF
TGCAGCGTGGGGGTAGGGGCAACAACGAGGGGCTACACCTTC
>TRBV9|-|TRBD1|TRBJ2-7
CASSVGGLRDRGYEQYF
TGTGCCAGCAGCGTAGGGGGCCTCCGGGACAGGGGGTACGAGCAGTACTTC
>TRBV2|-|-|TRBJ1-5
CASSEVGPQVGQPQHF
TGTGCCAGCAGTGAAGTGGGACCCCAAGTCGGTCAGCCCCAGCATTTT
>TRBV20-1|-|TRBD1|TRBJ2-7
CSARPLGQALRSRYEQYF
TGCAGTGCCCGACCGCTAGGACAGGCCCTACGGTCTCGCTACGAGCAGTACTTC
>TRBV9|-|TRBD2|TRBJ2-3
CASSPTSFPDTQYF
TGTGCCAGCAGCCCGACTAGCTTCCCCGATACGCAGTATTTT
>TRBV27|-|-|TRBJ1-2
CASRDRQALNYGYTF
TGTGCCAGCAGGGATCGACAGGCTCTAAACTATGGCTACACCTTC
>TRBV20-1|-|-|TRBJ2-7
CSATRVSSSYEQYF
TGCAGTGCTACCCGGGTCTCGAGCTCCTACGAGCAGTACTTC
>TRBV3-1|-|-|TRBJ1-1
CASRGVNTEAFF
TGTGCCAGCAGAGGGGTTAACACTGAAGCTTTCTTT
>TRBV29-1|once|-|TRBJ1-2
CSVEDLGLSGYTF
TGCAGCGTTGAAGATCTTGGGTTGAGTGGCTACACCTTC
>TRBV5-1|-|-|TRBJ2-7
CASSLVGDSTYEQYF
TGCGCCAGCAGCTTGGTCGGGGACTCAACCTACGAGCAGTACTTC
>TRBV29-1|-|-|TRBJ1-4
CSVERGSNEKLFF
TGCAGCGTTGAACGGGGGTCTAATGAAAAACTGTTTTTT
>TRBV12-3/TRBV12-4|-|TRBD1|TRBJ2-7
CASSLARDRRNYEQYF
TGTGCCAGCAGTTTAGCGAGGGACAGGCGAAACTACGAGCAGTACTTC
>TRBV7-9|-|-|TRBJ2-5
CASSLSRSRETQYF
TGTGCCAGCAGCTTAAGTCGCTCTCGAGAGACCCAGTACTTC
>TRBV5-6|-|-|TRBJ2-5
CASSSPGFLQETQYF
TGTGCCAGCAGCTCCCCGGGGTTCCTCCAAGAGACCCAGTACTTC
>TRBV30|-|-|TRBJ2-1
CAWRSNYNEQFF
TGTGCCTGGAGAAGCAACTACAATGAGCAGTTCTTC
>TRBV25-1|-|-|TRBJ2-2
CASKGGTGELFF
TGTGCCAGCAAAGGGGGCACCGGGGAGCTGTTTTTT
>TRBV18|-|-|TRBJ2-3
CASSPPTADTQYF
TGTGCCAGCTCACCACCAACGGCAGATACGCAGTATTTT
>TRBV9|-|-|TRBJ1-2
CASSLTRGDWAMGGYTF
TGTGCCAGCAGCCTTACCCGAGGGGACTGGGCGATGGGGGGCTACACCTTC
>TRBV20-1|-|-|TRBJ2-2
CSALPTGTGELFF
TGCAGTGCTTTACCCACAGGGACCGGGGAGCTGTTTTTT
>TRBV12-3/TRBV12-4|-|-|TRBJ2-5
CASSLWWGLQETQYF
TGTGCCAGCAGTTTATGGTGGGGGCTCCAAGAGACCCAGTACTTC
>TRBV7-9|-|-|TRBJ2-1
CASSLLHEQFF
TGTGCCAGCAGCCTTCTTCATGAGCAGTTCTTC